Here is one TCR beta chain with its context. Methods used by the authors: Amplifying reference gene primers gave estimates of nucleated cell counts. Using immunoSEQ multiplex PCR, the repertoire was profiled, and TCRdb retains in-frame clones only, with some absent. The V and J calls and the clone size are those of that table, but D and trimming were determined from the DNA. The sample carries around 200,000 clones, about 89% recorded once. Germline V CDR1 and CDR2: MNHEY, SVGAGI. The CDR3 sequence is 13 residues long. V was pared by 5 bases and J by 4 bases, with 9 bases between. This entry comes from a study of blood T cell repertoires in COVID-19. Study as a whole: Donors in the United States, Italy and Spain gave samples during acute or convalescent COVID-19. In each case, the material was cDNA or gDNA derived from T cells, B-cell-depleted T cells, or PBMCs.

The chain couples TRBV6-5 to TRBJ1-5; unclear D gene. This receptor was obtained from a man aged 35 to 55 with active or convalescent COVID-19. The sequenced sample was peripheral blood. The CDR3 region has the DNA TGTGCCAGCAGTCCGTTTGTTAATCAGCCCCAGCATTTT. Protein sequence: CASSPFVNQPQHF.